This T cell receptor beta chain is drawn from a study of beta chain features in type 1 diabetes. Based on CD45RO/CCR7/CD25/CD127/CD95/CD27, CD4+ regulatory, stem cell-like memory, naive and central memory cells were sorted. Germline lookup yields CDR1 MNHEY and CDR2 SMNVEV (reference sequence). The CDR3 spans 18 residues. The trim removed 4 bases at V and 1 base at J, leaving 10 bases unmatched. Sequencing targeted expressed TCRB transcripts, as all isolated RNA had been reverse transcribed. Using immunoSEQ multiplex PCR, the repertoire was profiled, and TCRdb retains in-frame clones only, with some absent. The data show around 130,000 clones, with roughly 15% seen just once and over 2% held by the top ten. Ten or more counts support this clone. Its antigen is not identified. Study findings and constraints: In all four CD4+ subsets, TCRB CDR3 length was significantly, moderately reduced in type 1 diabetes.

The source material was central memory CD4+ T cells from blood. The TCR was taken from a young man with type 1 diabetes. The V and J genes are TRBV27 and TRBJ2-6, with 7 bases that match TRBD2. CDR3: CASSSPGGSESGANVLTF. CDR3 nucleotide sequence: TGTGCCAGCAGTTCCCCCGGGGGGTCTGAATCTGGGGCCAACGTCCTGACTTTC.